The next 4 T cell receptor beta chains were all read from a single sample in a study of shared clonotypes between healthy human individuals. Terminally differentiated effector memory CD45RA+ cells were excluded from the naive CD8 cells, which were CD45RO-negative and positively selected for CCR7. Sequencing was performed with immunoSEQ multiplex PCR; in TCRdb, only in-frame clones are kept and a portion is missing. The sample shows roughly 1,800,000 clones, about 94% of them seen only once. Sequenced sample: naive CD8+ T cells sorted from blood. These receptors were obtained from a man younger than 35 in good health.

A single count supports this clone. The genes are TRBV21-1 and TRBJ1-2; the listed D gene, TRBD1, was not tested against the DNA. TRBV21-1 is assigned pseudogene status. The CDR3 runs 15 residues. The CDR3 DNA reads TGTGCCAGCAGCCCTGCGGGACAGGGGTACTATGGCTACACCTTC. This codes for CASSPAGQGYYGYTF.

The chain couples TRBV14 to TRBJ1-2; maybe TRBD1 (5 bases). This CDR3 has 13 amino acids. The V gene lost 3 bases and the J gene lost 5 bases, with 10 bases spanning the gap. Germline loops: CDR1 SGHDN, CDR2 FVKESK. The CDR3 DNA is TGTGCCAGCAGCCACGGGACCGCGTATGGCTACACCTTC. This encodes CASSHGTAYGYTF.

As to this clone: Other DNA sequences from this sample encode an identical CDR3 as well. J is TRBJ2-7 and V is TRBV19; TRBD1 agrees at 8 bases. With 5 bases clipped from V and 2 bases from J, the junction kept 5 bases outside the gene matches. The germline gives CDR1 LNHDA, CDR2 SQIVND (reference sequence). The CDR3 runs to 14 residues. Here the CDR3 reads CASSPATGAYEQYF. The CDR3 nucleotides read TGTGCCAGTAGTCCGGCGACAGGGGCCTACGAGCAGTACTTC.

The chain is built from TRBV7-8 and TRBJ2-5; possibly TRBD2 for D (5 bases). V was trimmed by 4 bases and J by 0 bases, leaving 12 bases between them. CDR1 and CDR2 from the germline V gene are SGHVS and FQNEAQ. The CDR3 has 15 residues. CDR3: CASSSKGDYQETQYF. The CDR3 DNA sequence: TGTGCCAGCAGCTCGAAGGGAGACTACCAAGAGACCCAGTACTTC. The variable domain in full, with the rest retrieved from reference TRBV7-8 and TRBJ2-5, is GAGVSQSPRYKVAKRGQDVALRCDPISGHVSLFWYQQALGQGPEFLTYFQNEAQLDKSGLPSDRFFAERPEGSVSTLKIQRTQQEDSAVYLCASSSKGDYQETQYFGPGTRLLVL.